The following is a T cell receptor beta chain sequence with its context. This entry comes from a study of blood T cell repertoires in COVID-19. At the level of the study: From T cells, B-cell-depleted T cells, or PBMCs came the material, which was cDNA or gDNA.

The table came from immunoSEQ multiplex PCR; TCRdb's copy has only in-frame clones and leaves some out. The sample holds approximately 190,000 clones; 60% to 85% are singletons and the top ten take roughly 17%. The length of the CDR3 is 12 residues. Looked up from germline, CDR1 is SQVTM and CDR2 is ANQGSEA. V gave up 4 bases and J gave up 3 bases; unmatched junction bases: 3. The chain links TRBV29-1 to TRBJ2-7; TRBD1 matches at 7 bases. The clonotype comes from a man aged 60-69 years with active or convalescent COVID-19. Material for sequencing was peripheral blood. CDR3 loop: CSVGPGGYEQYF. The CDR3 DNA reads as TGCAGCGTTGGTCCAGGGGGCTACGAGCAGTACTTC.